This T cell receptor beta chain was captured by sequencing in a study of response to subunit inactivated influenza vaccine. TCRdb reprocessed the RT-PCR reads with MiXCR, giving one entry per CDR3 protein. In the table there are roughly 500,000 distinct CDR3 sequences, around 21% of which are singletons. This clonotype was observed a few times. Separately, the same data were catalogued under a study of T cells expressing NK-cell markers. That source adds: UMIs were included in TCR beta cDNA generated by 5'RACE template switching. Within several experiments, an anti-gamma-delta TCR antibody kept the sorting limited to alpha-beta TCR T cells. For six donors, the dominant NKG2C+ clonotypes made up roughly 1.0-7.0% of their CD8+ T cells. Similarly, these clonotypes led the CD3+CD56-NKG2C+ fraction as well in a few donors.

The origin of this receptor is a man between 45 and 60 years old who received an inactivated influenza vaccine. The sequencing here drew on CD4+ T cells sorted from PBMCs, taken 12 days after vaccination.

CDR3 loop: CASRKGTEETQYF. As DNA, the CDR3 is TGTGCCAGCAGAAAGGGGACAGAAGAGACCCAGTACTTC. The chain carries TRBV21-1 and TRBJ2-5; the D call of TRBD1 is as the table states it, not checked on the DNA. TRBV21-1 is a pseudogene locus. The CDR3 is 13 amino acids.